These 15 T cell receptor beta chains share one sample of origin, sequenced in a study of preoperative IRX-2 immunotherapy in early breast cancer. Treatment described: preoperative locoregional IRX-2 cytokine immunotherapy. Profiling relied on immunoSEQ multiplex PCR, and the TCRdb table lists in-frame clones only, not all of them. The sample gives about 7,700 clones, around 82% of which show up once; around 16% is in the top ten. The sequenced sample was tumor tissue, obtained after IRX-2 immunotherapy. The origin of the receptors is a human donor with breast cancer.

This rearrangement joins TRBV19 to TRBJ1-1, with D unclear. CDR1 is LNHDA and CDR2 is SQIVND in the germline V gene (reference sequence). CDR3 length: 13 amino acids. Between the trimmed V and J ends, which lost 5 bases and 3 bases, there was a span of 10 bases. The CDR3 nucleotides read TGTGCCAGTAGTCTTCTTCGGGACACTGAAGCTTTCTTT. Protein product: CASSLLRDTEAFF.

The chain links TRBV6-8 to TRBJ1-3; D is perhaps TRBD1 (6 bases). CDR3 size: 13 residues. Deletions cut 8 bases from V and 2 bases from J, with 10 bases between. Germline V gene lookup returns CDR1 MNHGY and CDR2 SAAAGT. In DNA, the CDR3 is TGTGCCAGCTCGAGACAGGCTGGAAACACCATATATTTT. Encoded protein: CASSRQAGNTIYF.

The CDR3 loop is CATQGRDTGELFF. The CDR3 DNA follows: TGTGCCACACAGGGACGGGACACCGGGGAGCTGTTTTTT. The chain recombines TRBV19 with TRBJ2-2; D is perhaps TRBD1 (6 bases). Germline CDR1 reads LNHDA; CDR2 reads SQIVND (reference sequence). Between the trimmed V and J ends, which lost 10 bases and 3 bases, there was a span of 12 bases. The CDR3 runs 13 residues.

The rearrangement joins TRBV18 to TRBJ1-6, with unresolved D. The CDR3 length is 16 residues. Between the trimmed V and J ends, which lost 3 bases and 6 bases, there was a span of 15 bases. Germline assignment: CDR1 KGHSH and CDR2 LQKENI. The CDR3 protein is CASSPRRWLRNSPLHF. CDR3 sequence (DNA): TGTGCCAGCTCACCGAGGAGGTGGCTGCGTAATTCACCCCTCCACTTT.

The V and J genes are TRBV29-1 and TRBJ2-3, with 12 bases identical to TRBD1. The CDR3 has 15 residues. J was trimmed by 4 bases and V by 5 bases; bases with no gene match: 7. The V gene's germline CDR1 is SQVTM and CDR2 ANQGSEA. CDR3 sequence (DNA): TGCAGCGTTCTAGGGGACAGGGGGCACCCAGATACGCAGTATTTT. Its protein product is CSVLGDRGHPDTQYF.

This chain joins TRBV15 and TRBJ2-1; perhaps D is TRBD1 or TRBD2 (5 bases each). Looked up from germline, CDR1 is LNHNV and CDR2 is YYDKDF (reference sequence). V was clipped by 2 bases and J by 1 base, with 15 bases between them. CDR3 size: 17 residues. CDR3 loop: CATSRQGGSGSYNEQFF. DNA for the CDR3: TGTGCCACCAGCAGACAGGGCGGTTCGGGGTCCTACAATGAGCAGTTCTTC. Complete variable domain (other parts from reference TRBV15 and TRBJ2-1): DAMVIQNPRYQVTQFGKPVTLSCSQTLNHNVMYWYQQKSSQAPKLLFHYYDKDFNNEADTPDNFQSRRPNTSFCFLDIRSPGLGDTAMYLCATSRQGGSGSYNEQFFGPGTRLTVL.

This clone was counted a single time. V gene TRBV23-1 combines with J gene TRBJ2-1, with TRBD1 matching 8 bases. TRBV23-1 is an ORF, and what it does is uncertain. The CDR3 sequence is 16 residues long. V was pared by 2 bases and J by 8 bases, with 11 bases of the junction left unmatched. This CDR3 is CASSQQTGENVDEQFF. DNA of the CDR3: TGCGCCAGCAGTCAACAGACAGGGGAGAACGTTGATGAGCAGTTCTTC.

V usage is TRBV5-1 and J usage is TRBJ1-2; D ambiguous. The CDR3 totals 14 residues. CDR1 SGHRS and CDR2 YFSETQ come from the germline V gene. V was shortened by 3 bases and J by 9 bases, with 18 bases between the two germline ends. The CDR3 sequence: CASSSSDGLESYTF. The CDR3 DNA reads TGCGCCAGCAGCTCCTCCGACGGGTTAGAGAGCTACACCTTC.

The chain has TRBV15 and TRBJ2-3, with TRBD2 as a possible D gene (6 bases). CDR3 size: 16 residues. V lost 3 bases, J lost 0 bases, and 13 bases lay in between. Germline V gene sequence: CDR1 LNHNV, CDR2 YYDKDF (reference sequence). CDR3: CATSRSSGRSTDTQYF. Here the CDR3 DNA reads TGTGCCACCAGCAGGTCATCCGGGAGAAGCACAGATACGCAGTATTTT. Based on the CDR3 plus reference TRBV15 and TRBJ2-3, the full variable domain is DAMVIQNPRYQVTQFGKPVTLSCSQTLNHNVMYWYQQKSSQAPKLLFHYYDKDFNNEADTPDNFQSRRPNTSFCFLDIRSPGLGDTAMYLCATSRSSGRSTDTQYFGPGTRLTVL.

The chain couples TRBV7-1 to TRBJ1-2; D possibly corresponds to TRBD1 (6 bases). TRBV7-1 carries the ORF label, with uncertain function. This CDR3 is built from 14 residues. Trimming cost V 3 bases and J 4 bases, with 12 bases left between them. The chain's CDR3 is CASSSGTRTYGYTF. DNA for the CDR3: TGTGCCAGCAGCTCCGGGACACGGACCTATGGCTACACCTTC.

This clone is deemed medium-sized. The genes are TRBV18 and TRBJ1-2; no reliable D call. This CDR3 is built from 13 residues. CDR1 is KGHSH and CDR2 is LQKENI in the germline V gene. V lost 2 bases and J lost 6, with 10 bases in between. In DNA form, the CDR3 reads TGTGCCAGCTCACCAAGGAATGGGGATGGCTACACCTTC. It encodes CASSPRNGDGYTF.

CDR3 loop: CASSRGQGAINQPQHF. In nucleotides, the CDR3 is TGTGCCAGTAGTAGGGGACAGGGGGCTATCAATCAGCCCCAGCATTTT. The V call is TRBV19, the J call TRBJ1-5; 12 bases fit TRBD1. The length of the CDR3 is 16 residues. The V gene's germline CDR1 is LNHDA and CDR2 SQIVND (reference sequence). Trimming took 4 bases from V and 3 from J; bases not matched to a gene: 4.

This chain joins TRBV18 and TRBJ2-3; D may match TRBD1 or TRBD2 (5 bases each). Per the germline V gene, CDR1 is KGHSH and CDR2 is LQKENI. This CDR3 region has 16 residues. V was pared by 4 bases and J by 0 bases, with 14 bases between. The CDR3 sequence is CASSLTRDLSTDTQYF. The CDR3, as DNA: TGTGCCAGCTCACTTACCCGGGACCTAAGCACAGATACGCAGTATTTT.

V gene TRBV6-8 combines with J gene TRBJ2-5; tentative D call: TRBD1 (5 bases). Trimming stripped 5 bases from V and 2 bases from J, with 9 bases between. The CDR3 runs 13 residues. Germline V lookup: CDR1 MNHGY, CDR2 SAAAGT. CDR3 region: CASSRDRQETQYF. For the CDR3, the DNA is TGTGCCAGCAGTCGTGACAGACAAGAGACCCAGTACTTC.

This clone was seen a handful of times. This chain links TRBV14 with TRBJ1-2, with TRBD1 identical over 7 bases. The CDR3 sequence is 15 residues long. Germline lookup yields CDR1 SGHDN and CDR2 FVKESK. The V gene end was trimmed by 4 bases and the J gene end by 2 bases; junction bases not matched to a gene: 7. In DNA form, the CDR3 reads TGTGCCAGCAGCCGCCGGGACAGTTTAAACTATGGCTACACCTTC. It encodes CASSRRDSLNYGYTF.